One sample yielded the 2 T cell receptor beta chains listed below, sequenced in a study of neurological immune-mediated disorders. MiXCR was run by TCRdb on the 5' RACE reads, yielding one entry per CDR3 protein. Here the sample spans roughly 30,000 distinct CDR3 sequences, approximately 5.3% being singletons. The sequencing sample was made of CD4+ T cells from blood. All receptors derive from a woman aged 45-65 years in good health.

This clonotype was counted many times. J is TRBJ2-2 and V is TRBV27, with D unclear. The V end lost 5 bases, the J end lost 3 bases, and 4 bases lay between the germline ends. The CDR3 spans 12 residues. Germline CDR1 is MNHEY and CDR2 is SMNVEV (reference sequence). CDR3 region: CASSLDTGELFF. The CDR3 DNA reads as TGTGCCAGCAGTCTGGACACCGGGGAGCTGTTTTTT.

Many counts were recorded for this clonotype. Being one base from a much bigger clone, this may be a read error. The gene calls are TRBV29-1 and TRBJ2-7, with a possible D match to TRBD1 (6 bases). CDR3 size: 14 residues. Trimming left V 4 bases short and J 3 bases short, with 16 bases between. The germline V gene encodes CDR1 SQVTM and CDR2 ANQGSEA. The chain's CDR3 is CSVATGTEIYEQYF. The DNA of the CDR3 is TGCAGCGTTGCTACAGGGACGGAAATCTACGAGCAGTACTTC.